This TCR beta chain was sequenced during a study of blood T cell repertoires in COVID-19. Study summary: Both acute and convalescent COVID-19 samples were obtained from the United States, Italy and Spain. PBMCs, B-cell-depleted T cells, or T cells provided the cDNA or gDNA that made up the material.

The germline CDR1 and CDR2 sequences are KGHDR and SFDVKD. The CDR3 runs 16 residues. Trimming at V came to 4 bases and at J to 2 bases, leaving 6 bases not matched to a gene. As handled by the study authors: Nucleated cell counts were estimated from reference gene primer amplification. The protocol was immunoSEQ multiplex PCR, while the TCRdb copy is restricted to in-frame clones and leaves out a portion. V and J calls and clone size are given by that table; D and trimming were obtained from the DNA. The sample has under 150,000 clones; 75% to 90% are singletons. Sequenced: peripheral blood. The sequence was collected from a human donor in a cohort sampled during active COVID-19. The chain couples TRBV24-1 to TRBJ2-1, with TRBD1 identical over 8 bases. This CDR3 is CATSDAGTGPYNEQFF. The CDR3 DNA reads TGTGCCACCAGTGACGCCGGGACAGGTCCCTACAATGAGCAGTTCTTC.